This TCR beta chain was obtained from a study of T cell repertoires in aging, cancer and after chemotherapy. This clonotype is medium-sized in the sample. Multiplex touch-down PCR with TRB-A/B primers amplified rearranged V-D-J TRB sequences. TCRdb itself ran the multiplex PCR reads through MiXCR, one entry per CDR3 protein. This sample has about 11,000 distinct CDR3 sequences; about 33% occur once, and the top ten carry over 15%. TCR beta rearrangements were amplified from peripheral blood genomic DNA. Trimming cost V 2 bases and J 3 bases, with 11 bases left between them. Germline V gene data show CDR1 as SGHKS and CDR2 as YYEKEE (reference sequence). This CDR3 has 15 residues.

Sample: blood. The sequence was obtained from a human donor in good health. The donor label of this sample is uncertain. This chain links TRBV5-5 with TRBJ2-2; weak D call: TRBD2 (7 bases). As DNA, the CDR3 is TGTGCCAGCAGCTTCCGGGGGGCGGACACCGGGGAGCTGTTTTTT. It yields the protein CASSFRGADTGELFF.